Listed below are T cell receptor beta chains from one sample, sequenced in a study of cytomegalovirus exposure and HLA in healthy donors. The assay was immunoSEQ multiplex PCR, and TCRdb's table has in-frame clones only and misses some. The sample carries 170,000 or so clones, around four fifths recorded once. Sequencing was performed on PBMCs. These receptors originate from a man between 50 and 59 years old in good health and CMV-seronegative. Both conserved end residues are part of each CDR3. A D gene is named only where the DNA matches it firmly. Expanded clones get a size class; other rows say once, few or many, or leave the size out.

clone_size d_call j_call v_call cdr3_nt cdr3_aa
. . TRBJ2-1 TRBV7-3 TGTGCCAGCAGCTTAATGGGCGGGGCGAGCTCCTACAATGAGCAGTTCTTC CASSLMGGASSYNEQFF
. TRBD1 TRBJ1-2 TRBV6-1 TGTGCCAGCAGTGAAGGTGGACAGGGACCCTTTTGGGGTGGCTACACCTTC CASSEGGQGPFWGGYTF
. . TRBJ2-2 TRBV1 TGCACCAGCAGCCCTTCTCCTGAGTCTAGCGGGAGAGATAACACCGGGGAGCTGTTTTTT CTSSPSPESSGRDNTGELFF
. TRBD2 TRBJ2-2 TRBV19 TGTGCCAGTAGTAGATCCGGGACTAGGGGTACCGGGGAGCTGTTTTTT CASSRSGTRGTGELFF
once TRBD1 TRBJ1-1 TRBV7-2 TGTGCCAGCAGCTTAGGGGGGACAGGGAGGACTGAAGCTTTCTTT CASSLGGTGRTEAFF
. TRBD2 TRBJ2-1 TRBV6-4 TGTGCCAGCAAGAGTAGCGGGAGTTACTCCTACAATGAGCAGTTCTTC CASKSSGSYSYNEQFF
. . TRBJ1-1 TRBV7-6 TGTGCCAGCAGCTTGAGTTCCAGGGGCTCGAACACTGAAGCTTTCTTT CASSLSSRGSNTEAFF
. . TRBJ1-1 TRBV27 TGTGCCAGCATGACAAACATGAACACTGAAGCTTTCTTT CASMTNMNTEAFF
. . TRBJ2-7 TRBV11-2 TGTGCCAGCAGCTCCACAGGCCCCAAGCACTTC CASSSTGPKHF
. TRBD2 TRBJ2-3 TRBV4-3 TGCGCCAGCAGCCAAGAAGGTACTAGCGGAGATACGCAGTATTTT CASSQEGTSGDTQYF
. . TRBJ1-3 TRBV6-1 TGTGCCAGCAGTGGTCCCCGGAGGAGCTCTGGAAACACCATATATTTT CASSGPRRSSGNTIYF
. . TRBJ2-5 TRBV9 TGTGCCAGCAGCGACCGGACAACCCAAGAGACCCAGTACTTC CASSDRTTQETQYF
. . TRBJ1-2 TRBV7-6 TGTGCCAGCAGCTTAAGCGTAGCTAACTATGGCTACACCTTC CASSLSVANYGYTF
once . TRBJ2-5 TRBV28 TGTGCCAGCAGTTTAGCAGGGGAAGGGACCCAGTACTTC CASSLAGEGTQYF
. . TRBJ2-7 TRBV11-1 TGTGCCAGCAGCTCGATAGCGGACGCCTACGAGCAGTACTTC CASSSIADAYEQYF
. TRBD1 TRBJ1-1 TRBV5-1 TGCGCCAGCAGCCCCCGGGACAGGGGGGTCAACACTGAAGCTTTCTTT CASSPRDRGVNTEAFF
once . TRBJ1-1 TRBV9 TGTGCCAGCAGCCCGGGGGACCGAACGAACACTGAAGCTTTCTTT CASSPGDRTNTEAFF
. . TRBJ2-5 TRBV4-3 TGCGCCAGCAGCCAAGAGTGGCTAGCAGCCGCTCAGGAGACCCAGTACTTC CASSQEWLAAAQETQYF
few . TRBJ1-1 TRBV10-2 TGCGCCAGCAGAGGACAGATGAACACTGAAGCTTTCTTT CASRGQMNTEAFF
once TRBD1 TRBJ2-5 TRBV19 TGTGCCAGTAGTACGACAGGGTTGGGGGAGACCCAGTACTTC CASSTTGLGETQYF